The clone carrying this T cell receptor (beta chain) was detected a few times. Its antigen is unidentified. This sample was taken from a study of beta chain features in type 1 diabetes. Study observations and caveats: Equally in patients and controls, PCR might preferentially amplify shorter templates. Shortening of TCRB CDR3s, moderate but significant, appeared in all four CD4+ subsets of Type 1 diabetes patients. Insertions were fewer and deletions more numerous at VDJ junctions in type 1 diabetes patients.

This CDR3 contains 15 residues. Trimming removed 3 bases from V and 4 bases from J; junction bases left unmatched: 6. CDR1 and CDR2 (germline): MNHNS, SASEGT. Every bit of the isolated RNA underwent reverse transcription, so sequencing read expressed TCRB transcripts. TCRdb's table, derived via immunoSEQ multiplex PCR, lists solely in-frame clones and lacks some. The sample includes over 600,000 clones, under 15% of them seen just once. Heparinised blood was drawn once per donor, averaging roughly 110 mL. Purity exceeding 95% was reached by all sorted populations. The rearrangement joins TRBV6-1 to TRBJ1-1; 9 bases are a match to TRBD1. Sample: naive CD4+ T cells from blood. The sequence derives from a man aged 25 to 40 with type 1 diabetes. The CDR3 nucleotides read TGTGCCAGCAGTGAGAGGGTGACAGGGGGCACTGAAGCTTTCTTT. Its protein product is CASSERVTGGTEAFF.